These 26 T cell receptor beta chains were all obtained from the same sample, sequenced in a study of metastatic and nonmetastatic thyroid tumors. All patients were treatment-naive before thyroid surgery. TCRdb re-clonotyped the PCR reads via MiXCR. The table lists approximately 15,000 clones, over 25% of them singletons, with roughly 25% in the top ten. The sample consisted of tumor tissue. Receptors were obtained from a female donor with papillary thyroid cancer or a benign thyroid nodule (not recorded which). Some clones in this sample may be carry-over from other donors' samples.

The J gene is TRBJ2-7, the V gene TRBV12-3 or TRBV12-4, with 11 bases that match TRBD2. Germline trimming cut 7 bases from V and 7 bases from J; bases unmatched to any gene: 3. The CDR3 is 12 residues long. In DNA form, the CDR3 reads TGTGCCAGCACCCGGACTAGCGGGGAGCAGTACTTC. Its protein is CASTRTSGEQYF.

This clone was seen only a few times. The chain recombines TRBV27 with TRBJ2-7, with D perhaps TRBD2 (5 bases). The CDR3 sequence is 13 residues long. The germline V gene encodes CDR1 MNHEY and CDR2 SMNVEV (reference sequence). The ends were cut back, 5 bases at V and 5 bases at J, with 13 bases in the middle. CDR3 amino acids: CASSPSGNHEQYF. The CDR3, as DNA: TGTGCCAGCAGTCCCTCGGGGAACCACGAGCAGTACTTC.

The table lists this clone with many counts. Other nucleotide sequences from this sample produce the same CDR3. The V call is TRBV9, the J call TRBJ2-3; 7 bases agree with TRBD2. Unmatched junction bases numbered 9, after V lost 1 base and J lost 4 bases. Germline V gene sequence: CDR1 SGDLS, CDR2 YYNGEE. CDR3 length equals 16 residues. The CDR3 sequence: CASSVMGGEGPDTQYF. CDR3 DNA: TGTGCCAGCAGCGTAATGGGGGGGGAGGGTCCAGATACGCAGTATTTT.

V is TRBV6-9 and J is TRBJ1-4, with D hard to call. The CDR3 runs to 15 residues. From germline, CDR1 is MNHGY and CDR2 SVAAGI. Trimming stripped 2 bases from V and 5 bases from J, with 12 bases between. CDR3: CASSYRVHLNEKLFF. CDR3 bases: TGTGCCAGCAGTTATCGTGTACACCTGAATGAAAAACTGTTTTTT.

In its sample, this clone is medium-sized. For the CDR3, the DNA is TGTGCCAGCCTCGGGGGAGCGGGAGCAGATACGCAGTATTTT. Translated: CASLGGAGADTQYF. V gene TRBV2 combines with J gene TRBJ2-3; 8 positions agree with TRBD2. The CDR3 runs to 14 residues. In germline, CDR1 is SNHLY, CDR2 FYNNEI. Trimming cost V 8 bases and J 4 bases; bases outside gene matches: 8.

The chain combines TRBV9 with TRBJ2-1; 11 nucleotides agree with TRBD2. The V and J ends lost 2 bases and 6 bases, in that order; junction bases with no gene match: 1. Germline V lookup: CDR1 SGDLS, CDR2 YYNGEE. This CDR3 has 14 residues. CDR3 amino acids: CASSVSGGANEQFF. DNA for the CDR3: TGTGCCAGCAGCGTTAGCGGGGGGGCCAATGAGCAGTTCTTC.

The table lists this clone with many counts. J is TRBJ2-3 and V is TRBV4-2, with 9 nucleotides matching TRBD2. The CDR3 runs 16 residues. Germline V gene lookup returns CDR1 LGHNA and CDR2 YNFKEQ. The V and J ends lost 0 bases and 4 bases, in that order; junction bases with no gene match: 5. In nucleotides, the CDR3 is TGTGCCAGCAGCCAAGATCCTAGCGGGAACTCAGATACGCAGTATTTT. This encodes CASSQDPSGNSDTQYF.

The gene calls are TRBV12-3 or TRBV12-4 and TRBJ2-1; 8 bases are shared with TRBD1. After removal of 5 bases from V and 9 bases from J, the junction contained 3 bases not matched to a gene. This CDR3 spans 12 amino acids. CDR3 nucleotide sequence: TGTGCCAGCAGTACACAGGGGGGTGAGCAGTTCTTC. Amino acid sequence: CASSTQGGEQFF.

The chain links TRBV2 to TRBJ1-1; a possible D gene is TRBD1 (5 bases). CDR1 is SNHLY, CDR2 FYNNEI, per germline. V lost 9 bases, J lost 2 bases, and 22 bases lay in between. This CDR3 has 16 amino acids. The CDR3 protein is CARISSSGRANTEAFF. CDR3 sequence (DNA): TGTGCCAGAATCAGTAGCAGCGGCAGGGCTAACACTGAAGCTTTCTTT.

CDR3 coding DNA: TGTGCCTCAATCCCCCGGGACCAGGCCCCTCGATACACAGATACGCAGTATTTT. It is translated as CASIPRDQAPRYTDTQYF. The chain uses TRBV11-1 and TRBJ2-3; D might be TRBD1 or TRBD2, each matching 5 bases. V was pared by 11 bases and J by 2 bases, with 29 bases between. CDR1 and CDR2 from the germline V gene are SGHAT and FQDESV (reference sequence). The CDR3 is 18 amino acids.

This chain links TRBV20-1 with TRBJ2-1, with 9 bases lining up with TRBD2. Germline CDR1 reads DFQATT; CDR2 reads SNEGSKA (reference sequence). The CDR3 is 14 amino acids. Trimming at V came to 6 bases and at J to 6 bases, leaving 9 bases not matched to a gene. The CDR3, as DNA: TGCAGTGCACCTAGCGGGGATGACTTCAATGAGCAGTTCTTC. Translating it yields CSAPSGDDFNEQFF.

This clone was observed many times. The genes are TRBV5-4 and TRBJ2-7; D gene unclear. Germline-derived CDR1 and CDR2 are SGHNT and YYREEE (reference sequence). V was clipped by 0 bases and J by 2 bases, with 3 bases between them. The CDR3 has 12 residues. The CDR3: CASSLEAYEQYF. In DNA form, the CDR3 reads TGTGCCAGCAGCTTGGAGGCCTACGAGCAGTACTTC. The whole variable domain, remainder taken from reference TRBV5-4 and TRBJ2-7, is ETGVTQSPTHLIKTRGQQVTLRCSSQSGHNTVSWYQQALGQGPQFIFQYYREEENGRGNFPPRFSGLQFPNYSSELNVNALELDDSALYLCASSLEAYEQYFGPGTRLTVT.

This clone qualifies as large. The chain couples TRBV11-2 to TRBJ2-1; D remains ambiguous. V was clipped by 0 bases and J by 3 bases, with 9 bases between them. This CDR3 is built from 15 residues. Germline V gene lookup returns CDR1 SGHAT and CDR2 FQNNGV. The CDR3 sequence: CASSLDLGFYNEQFF. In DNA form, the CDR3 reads TGTGCCAGCAGCTTAGATCTGGGGTTCTACAATGAGCAGTTCTTC. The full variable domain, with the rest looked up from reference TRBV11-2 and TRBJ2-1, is EAGVAQSPRYKIIEKRQSVAFWCNPISGHATLYWYQQILGQGPKLLIQFQNNGVVDDSQLPKDRFSAERLKGVDSTLKIQPAKLEDSAVYLCASSLDLGFYNEQFFGPGTRLTVL.

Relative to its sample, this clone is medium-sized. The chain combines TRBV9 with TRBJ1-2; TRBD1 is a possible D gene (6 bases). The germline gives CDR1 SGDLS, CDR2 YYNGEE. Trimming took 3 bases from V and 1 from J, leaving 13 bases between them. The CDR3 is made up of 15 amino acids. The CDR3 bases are TGTGCCAGCAGCGGTTACAGGGAGCTTAACTATGGCTACACCTTC. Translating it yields CASSGYRELNYGYTF. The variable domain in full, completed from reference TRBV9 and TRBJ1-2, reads DSGVTQTPKHLITATGQRVTLRCSPRSGDLSVYWYQQSLDQGLQFLIQYYNGEERAKGNILERFSAQQFPDLHSELNLSSLELGDSALYFCASSGYRELNYGYTFGSGTRLTVV.

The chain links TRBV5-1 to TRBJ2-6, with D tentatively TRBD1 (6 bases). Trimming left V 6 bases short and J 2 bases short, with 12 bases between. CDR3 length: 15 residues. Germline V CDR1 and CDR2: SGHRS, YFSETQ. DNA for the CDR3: TGCGCCAGCAACACTGGGGACACTGGGGCCAACGTCCTGACTTTC. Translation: CASNTGDTGANVLTF.

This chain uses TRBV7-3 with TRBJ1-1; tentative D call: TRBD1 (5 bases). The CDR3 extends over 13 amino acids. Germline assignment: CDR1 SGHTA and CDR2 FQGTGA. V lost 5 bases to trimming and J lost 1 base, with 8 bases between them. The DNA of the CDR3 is TGTGCCAGCAGCGACGGGGGGAACACTGAAGCTTTCTTT. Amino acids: CASSDGGNTEAFF.

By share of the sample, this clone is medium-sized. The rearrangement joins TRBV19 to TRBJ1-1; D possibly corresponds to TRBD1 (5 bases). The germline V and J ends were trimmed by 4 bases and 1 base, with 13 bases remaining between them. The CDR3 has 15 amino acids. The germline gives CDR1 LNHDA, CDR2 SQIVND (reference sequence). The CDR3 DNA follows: TGTGCCAGTAGTAGTATTAGCAGGGCGAACACTGAAGCTTTCTTT. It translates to CASSSISRANTEAFF.

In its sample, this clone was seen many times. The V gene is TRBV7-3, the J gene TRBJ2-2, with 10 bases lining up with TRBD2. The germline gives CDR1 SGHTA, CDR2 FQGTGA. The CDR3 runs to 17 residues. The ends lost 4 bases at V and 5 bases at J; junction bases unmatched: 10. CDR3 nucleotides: TGTGCCAGCAGCTCTAGCGGGAGAGGGCGTATAACCGGGGAGCTGTTTTTT. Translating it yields CASSSSGRGRITGELFF.

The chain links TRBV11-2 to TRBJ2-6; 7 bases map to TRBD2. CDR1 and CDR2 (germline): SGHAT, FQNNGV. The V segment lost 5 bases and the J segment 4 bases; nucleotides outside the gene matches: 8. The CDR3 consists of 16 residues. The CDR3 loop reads CASSRISGTGANVLTF. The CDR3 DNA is TGTGCCAGCAGCCGAATCAGCGGGACCGGGGCCAACGTCCTGACTTTC.

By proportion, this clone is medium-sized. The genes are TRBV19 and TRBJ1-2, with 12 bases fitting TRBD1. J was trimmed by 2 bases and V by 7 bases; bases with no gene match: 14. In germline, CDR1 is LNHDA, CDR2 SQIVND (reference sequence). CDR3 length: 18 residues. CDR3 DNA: TGTGCCAGTACCTCTAAGGGGACAGGGGGCGAAACGAACTATGGCTACACCTTC. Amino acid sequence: CASTSKGTGGETNYGYTF.

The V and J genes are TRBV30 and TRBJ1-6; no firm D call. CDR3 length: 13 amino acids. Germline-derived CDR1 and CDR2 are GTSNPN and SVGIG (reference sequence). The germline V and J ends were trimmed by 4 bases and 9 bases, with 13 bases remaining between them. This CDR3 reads CAWTPAWSSPLHF. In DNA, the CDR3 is TGTGCCTGGACCCCGGCCTGGAGTTCACCCCTCCACTTT.

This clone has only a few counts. CDR3 in amino acids: CASRNYIEGYTEAFF. CDR3 bases: TGTGCCAGCCGGAATTATATCGAGGGCTACACTGAAGCTTTCTTT. The V gene is TRBV6-1, the J gene TRBJ1-1; D is undetermined. The CDR3 runs 15 residues. Germline lookup yields CDR1 MNHNS and CDR2 SASEGT. V was cut by 8 bases and J by 3 bases, with 19 bases left in between.

The CDR3 nucleotides read TGCAGTGCTAGGCTCTTGGGGCTAGCGGGAGATGCCGGGGAGCTGTTTTTT. Translation gives CSARLLGLAGDAGELFF. The genes are TRBV20-1 and TRBJ2-2, with 10 positions matching TRBD2. CDR3 length: 17 amino acids. The J segment lost 6 bases and the V segment lost 3 bases, leaving 13 bases of the junction unmatched. Germline assignment: CDR1 DFQATT and CDR2 SNEGSKA (reference sequence).

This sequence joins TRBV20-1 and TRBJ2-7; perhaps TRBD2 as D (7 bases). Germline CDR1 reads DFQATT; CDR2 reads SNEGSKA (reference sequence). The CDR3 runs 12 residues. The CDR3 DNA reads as TGCAGGCCCGCCGGGGGGCCGTTCGAGCAGTACTTC. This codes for CRPAGGPFEQYF.

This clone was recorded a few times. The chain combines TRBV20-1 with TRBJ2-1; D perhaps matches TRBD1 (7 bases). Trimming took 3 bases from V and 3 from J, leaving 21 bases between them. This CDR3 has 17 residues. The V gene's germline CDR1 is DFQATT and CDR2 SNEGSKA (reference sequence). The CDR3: CSASGTVLGGDYNEQFF. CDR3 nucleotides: TGCAGTGCTAGCGGGACAGTATTAGGCGGGGACTACAATGAGCAGTTCTTC.

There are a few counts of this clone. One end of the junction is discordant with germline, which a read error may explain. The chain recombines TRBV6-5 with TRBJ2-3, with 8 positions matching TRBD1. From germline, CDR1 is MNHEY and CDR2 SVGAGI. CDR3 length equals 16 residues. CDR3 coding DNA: TGCGCCAGCATTTACTCAGCTCAGGGGGCAGCGGATACTCAGTATTTT. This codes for CASIYSAQGAADTQYF.